Listed here are 22 T cell receptor beta chains from one sample, sequenced in a study of somatic mutations in cytotoxic T cells in rheumatoid arthritis. Some clones are missing from TCRdb's copy, which holds only in-frame ones; the method was immunoSEQ multiplex PCR. The sample contains 8,500 to 13,000 clones, 65% to 80% of which appear only once. The specimen sequenced was CD8+ T cells sorted from blood. The receptor set was obtained from an adult with rheumatoid arthritis.

The V call is TRBV6-5, the J call TRBJ2-5; 7 positions match TRBD2. This CDR3 is built from 15 residues. Germline lookup yields CDR1 MNHEY and CDR2 SVGAGI. J lost 2 bases, V lost 8 bases, and 11 bases had no gene match. The CDR3 DNA follows: TGTGCCAGCTATCCCAGGGCTAGCGGACAAGAGACCCAGTACTTC. Translating gives CASYPRASGQETQYF.

The J gene is TRBJ1-1, the V gene TRBV15; 7 bases are shared with TRBD1. Unmatched junction bases numbered 4, after V lost 3 bases and J lost 6 bases. The germline CDR1 and CDR2 sequences are LNHNV and YYDKDF (reference sequence). The CDR3 totals 13 residues. The DNA of the CDR3 is TGTGCCACCAGCAGTACAGGGGACCCTGAAGCTTTCTTT. This sequence encodes CATSSTGDPEAFF.

By share, this clone ranks as medium-sized. CDR3 DNA: TGTGCCAGTAGTATGTGGAGATCCGAAAAGGCCTCCTACGAGCAGTACTTC. The encoded protein is CASSMWRSEKASYEQYF. V is TRBV19 and J is TRBJ2-7; D gene unclear. The CDR3 loop spans 17 amino acids. V lost 3 bases and J 0 bases, leaving 18 bases between the germline ends. Germline V CDR1 and CDR2: LNHDA, SQIVND (reference sequence). Full variable domain (rest looked up from reference TRBV19 and TRBJ2-7): DGGITQSPKYLFRKEGQNVTLSCEQNLNHDAMYWYRQDPGQGLRLIYYSQIVNDFQKGDIAEGYSVSREKKESFPLTVTSAQKNPTAFYLCASSMWRSEKASYEQYFGPGTRLTVT.

The rearrangement links TRBV27 to TRBJ2-1; D gene ambiguous. V dropped 7 bases and J dropped 0 bases, with 10 bases sitting between them. This CDR3 has 14 amino acids. Germline lookup yields CDR1 MNHEY and CDR2 SMNVEV (reference sequence). For the CDR3, the DNA is TGTGCCAGCACTTCCTTCTCCTCCTACAATGAGCAGTTCTTC. Translating it yields CASTSFSSYNEQFF.

CDR3 sequence reads: CASSPATDTQYF. The CDR3 DNA reads TGTGCCAGCAGCCCGGCCACAGATACGCAGTATTTT. V usage is TRBV11-2 and J usage is TRBJ2-3; D gene unclear. V lost 5 bases and J lost 2, with 5 bases in between. Germline CDR1 and CDR2: SGHAT and FQNNGV. The CDR3 spans 12 residues.

The chain recombines TRBV28 with TRBJ1-1; D remains unclear. Per germline, CDR1 MDHEN and CDR2 SYDVKM. V lost 7 bases and J 4 bases, leaving 16 bases between the germline ends. CDR3 size: 14 residues. The CDR3 sequence: CASNPVSSGTEAFF. CDR3 nucleotides: TGTGCCAGCAACCCAGTGAGTTCCGGCACTGAAGCTTTCTTT.

V and J are TRBV27 and TRBJ1-5; D perhaps matches TRBD1 (5 bases). The ends were cut back, 2 bases at V and 7 bases at J, with 12 bases in the middle. This CDR3 contains 14 residues. Germline V CDR1 and CDR2: MNHEY, SMNVEV (reference sequence). The CDR3 spells CASSLHGAGQPQHF. The DNA for the CDR3 is TGTGCCAGCAGTTTACATGGGGCAGGGCAGCCCCAGCATTTT.

The CDR3 region has the DNA TGTGCCAGTAGTATAGATGGAAGCTCCTACAATGAGCAGTTCTTC. Protein: CASSIDGSSYNEQFF. This chain joins TRBV19 and TRBJ2-1; D unclear. The CDR3 spans 15 residues. V was pared by 0 bases and J by 0 bases, with 6 bases between. Germline assignment: CDR1 LNHDA and CDR2 SQIVND (reference sequence). The variable domain in full, with the rest retrieved from reference TRBV19 and TRBJ2-1, is DGGITQSPKYLFRKEGQNVTLSCEQNLNHDAMYWYRQDPGQGLRLIYYSQIVNDFQKGDIAEGYSVSREKKESFPLTVTSAQKNPTAFYLCASSIDGSSYNEQFFGPGTRLTVL.

The chain has TRBV10-3 and TRBJ2-7; 9 bases map to TRBD1. Per germline, CDR1 ENHRY and CDR2 SYGVKD. This CDR3 is 15 amino acids long. With 4 bases clipped from V and 4 bases from J, the junction kept 8 bases outside the gene matches. CDR3 bases: TGTGCCATCAGTGGCCCGGGACAGGGCAATTACGAGCAGTACTTC. Translated: CAISGPGQGNYEQYF.

The genes are TRBV28 and TRBJ2-7; a possible D gene is TRBD2 (6 bases). Germline values: CDR1 MDHEN, CDR2 SYDVKM. The CDR3 length is 15 residues. V was shortened by 4 bases and J by 0 bases, with 13 bases between the two germline ends. The CDR3 loop is CASSWRDGGSYEQYF. The CDR3 region has the DNA TGTGCCAGCAGTTGGCGGGACGGAGGCTCCTACGAGCAGTACTTC.

The chain recombines TRBV15 with TRBJ1-1; the D is unclear. Germline V gives CDR1 LNHNV, CDR2 YYDKDF (reference sequence). The CDR3 spans 14 residues. The V end was cut by 1 base, the J end by 3 bases, with 9 bases between. This CDR3 reads CATSRVRGHTEAFF. For the CDR3, the DNA is TGTGCCACCAGCAGAGTGAGAGGACACACTGAAGCTTTCTTT.

The V and J genes are TRBV5-6 and TRBJ2-2; tentative D call: TRBD1 (6 bases). The CDR3 is made up of 16 amino acids. Germline-derived CDR1 and CDR2 are SGHDT and YYEEEE. With 3 bases removed from V and 0 bases from J, the gap between germline ends came to 12 bases. CDR3 sequence: CASSSEDSANTGELFF. In DNA, the CDR3 is TGTGCCAGCAGCTCAGAGGACAGCGCGAACACCGGGGAGCTGTTTTTT.

This clone was observed a single time. This rearrangement joins TRBV9 to TRBJ1-3; a possible D gene is TRBD1 (6 bases). Between the trimmed V and J ends, which lost 6 bases and 0 bases, there was a span of 16 bases. The germline V gene encodes CDR1 SGDLS and CDR2 YYNGEE. This CDR3 is built from 16 residues. This CDR3 is CASNNPTGTSGNTIYF. In nucleotides, the CDR3 is TGTGCCAGCAACAACCCCACAGGGACCTCTGGAAACACCATATATTTT.

The rearrangement joins TRBV7-8 to TRBJ2-7; the D gene is possibly TRBD2 (6 bases). CDR1 is SGHVS, CDR2 FQNEAQ, per germline. CDR3 length: 16 residues. The V gene lost 3 bases and the J gene lost 0 bases, with 15 bases spanning the gap. CDR3 amino acids: CASSFWGDSRSYEQYF. CDR3 nucleotide sequence: TGTGCCAGCAGCTTTTGGGGGGACTCACGCTCCTACGAGCAGTACTTC. The entire variable domain, with the rest obtained from reference TRBV7-8 and TRBJ2-7, is as follows: GAGVSQSPRYKVAKRGQDVALRCDPISGHVSLFWYQQALGQGPEFLTYFQNEAQLDKSGLPSDRFFAERPEGSVSTLKIQRTQQEDSAVYLCASSFWGDSRSYEQYFGPGTRLTVT.

This clone was seen more than once but under ten times. The chain recombines TRBV9 with TRBJ2-2; D call uncertain. From germline, CDR1 is SGDLS and CDR2 YYNGEE. This CDR3 has 14 amino acids. The V gene lost 4 bases and the J gene lost 7 bases, with 14 bases spanning the gap. The CDR3 region is CASSPISSDGELFF. In DNA form, the CDR3 reads TGTGCCAGCAGCCCCATCTCATCGGACGGGGAGCTGTTTTTT.

The chain uses TRBV19 and TRBJ2-6; D remains ambiguous. V was shortened by 2 bases and J by 0 bases, with 5 bases between the two germline ends. Germline lookup yields CDR1 LNHDA and CDR2 SQIVND (reference sequence). The CDR3 extends over 15 amino acids. The CDR3 loop reads CASSITSSGANVLTF. The CDR3 bases are TGTGCCAGTAGTATAACAAGCTCTGGGGCCAACGTCCTGACTTTC. Complete variable domain (other parts from reference TRBV19 and TRBJ2-6): DGGITQSPKYLFRKEGQNVTLSCEQNLNHDAMYWYRQDPGQGLRLIYYSQIVNDFQKGDIAEGYSVSREKKESFPLTVTSAQKNPTAFYLCASSITSSGANVLTFGAGSRLTVL.

The gene calls are TRBV6-1 and TRBJ2-7; no definite D call. V was trimmed by 4 bases and J by 2 bases, leaving 9 bases between them. From germline, CDR1 is MNHNS and CDR2 SASEGT. This CDR3 comprises 13 residues. CDR3 in amino acids: CASSGAVAYEQYF. For the CDR3, the DNA is TGTGCCAGCAGTGGGGCAGTCGCCTACGAGCAGTACTTC.

This clone appeared a single time. The V and J genes are TRBV2 and TRBJ1-5, with D perhaps TRBD1 (6 bases). The CDR3 is made up of 14 amino acids. From germline, CDR1 is SNHLY and CDR2 FYNNEI. V lost 4 bases and J lost 6, with 13 bases in between. Written as DNA, the CDR3 is TGTGCCAGCAGTGTCGTAGGGGGGATTCAGCCCCAGCATTTT. Its protein is CASSVVGGIQPQHF.

This clone was seen a few times. This chain links TRBV9 with TRBJ1-1; D is unclear. The V gene lost 0 bases and the J gene lost 0 bases, with 12 bases spanning the gap. The CDR3 runs 16 residues. The germline V gene encodes CDR1 SGDLS and CDR2 YYNGEE. The CDR3 sequence is CASSVEPDIMNTEAFF. The CDR3 region has the DNA TGTGCCAGCAGCGTAGAGCCAGACATTATGAACACTGAAGCTTTCTTT.

This clone was seen a handful of times. The chain links TRBV7-9 to TRBJ2-7; tentatively, D is TRBD1 or TRBD2 (6 bases each). The germline V and J ends were trimmed by 5 bases and 3 bases, with 20 bases remaining between them. The CDR3 totals 16 residues. Germline CDR1 and CDR2: SEHNR and FQNEAQ (reference sequence). The CDR3 loop reads CASSPGRIAGDYEQYF. The CDR3 DNA sequence: TGTGCCAGCAGCCCAGGGAGGATTGCAGGGGACTACGAGCAGTACTTC.

In this sample, this clone turned up once. This chain connects TRBV19 to TRBJ2-6; possible D gene TRBD1, 6 bases. The germline V gene has CDR1 LNHDA and CDR2 SQIVND (reference sequence). V lost 3 bases, J lost 11 bases, and 11 bases lay in between. CDR3 length equals 13 residues. The DNA of the CDR3 is TGTGCCAGTAGTATGATGGCAGGGGACGTCCTGACTTTC. The encoded protein is CASSMMAGDVLTF. The full variable domain, in which reference TRBV19 and TRBJ2-6 provide the parts outside the CDR3, is DGGITQSPKYLFRKEGQNVTLSCEQNLNHDAMYWYRQDPGQGLRLIYYSQIVNDFQKGDIAEGYSVSREKKESFPLTVTSAQKNPTAFYLCASSMMAGDVLTFGAGSRLTVL.

The chain couples TRBV5-1 to TRBJ1-2; D unclear. V gave up 2 bases and J gave up 6 bases, with 20 bases separating them. The CDR3 loop spans 16 amino acids. CDR1 and CDR2 from the germline V gene are SGHRS and YFSETQ. The CDR3 here is CASSLSRGGPTDGYTF. In DNA, the CDR3 is TGCGCCAGCAGCTTAAGTCGTGGAGGGCCTACCGATGGCTACACCTTC.